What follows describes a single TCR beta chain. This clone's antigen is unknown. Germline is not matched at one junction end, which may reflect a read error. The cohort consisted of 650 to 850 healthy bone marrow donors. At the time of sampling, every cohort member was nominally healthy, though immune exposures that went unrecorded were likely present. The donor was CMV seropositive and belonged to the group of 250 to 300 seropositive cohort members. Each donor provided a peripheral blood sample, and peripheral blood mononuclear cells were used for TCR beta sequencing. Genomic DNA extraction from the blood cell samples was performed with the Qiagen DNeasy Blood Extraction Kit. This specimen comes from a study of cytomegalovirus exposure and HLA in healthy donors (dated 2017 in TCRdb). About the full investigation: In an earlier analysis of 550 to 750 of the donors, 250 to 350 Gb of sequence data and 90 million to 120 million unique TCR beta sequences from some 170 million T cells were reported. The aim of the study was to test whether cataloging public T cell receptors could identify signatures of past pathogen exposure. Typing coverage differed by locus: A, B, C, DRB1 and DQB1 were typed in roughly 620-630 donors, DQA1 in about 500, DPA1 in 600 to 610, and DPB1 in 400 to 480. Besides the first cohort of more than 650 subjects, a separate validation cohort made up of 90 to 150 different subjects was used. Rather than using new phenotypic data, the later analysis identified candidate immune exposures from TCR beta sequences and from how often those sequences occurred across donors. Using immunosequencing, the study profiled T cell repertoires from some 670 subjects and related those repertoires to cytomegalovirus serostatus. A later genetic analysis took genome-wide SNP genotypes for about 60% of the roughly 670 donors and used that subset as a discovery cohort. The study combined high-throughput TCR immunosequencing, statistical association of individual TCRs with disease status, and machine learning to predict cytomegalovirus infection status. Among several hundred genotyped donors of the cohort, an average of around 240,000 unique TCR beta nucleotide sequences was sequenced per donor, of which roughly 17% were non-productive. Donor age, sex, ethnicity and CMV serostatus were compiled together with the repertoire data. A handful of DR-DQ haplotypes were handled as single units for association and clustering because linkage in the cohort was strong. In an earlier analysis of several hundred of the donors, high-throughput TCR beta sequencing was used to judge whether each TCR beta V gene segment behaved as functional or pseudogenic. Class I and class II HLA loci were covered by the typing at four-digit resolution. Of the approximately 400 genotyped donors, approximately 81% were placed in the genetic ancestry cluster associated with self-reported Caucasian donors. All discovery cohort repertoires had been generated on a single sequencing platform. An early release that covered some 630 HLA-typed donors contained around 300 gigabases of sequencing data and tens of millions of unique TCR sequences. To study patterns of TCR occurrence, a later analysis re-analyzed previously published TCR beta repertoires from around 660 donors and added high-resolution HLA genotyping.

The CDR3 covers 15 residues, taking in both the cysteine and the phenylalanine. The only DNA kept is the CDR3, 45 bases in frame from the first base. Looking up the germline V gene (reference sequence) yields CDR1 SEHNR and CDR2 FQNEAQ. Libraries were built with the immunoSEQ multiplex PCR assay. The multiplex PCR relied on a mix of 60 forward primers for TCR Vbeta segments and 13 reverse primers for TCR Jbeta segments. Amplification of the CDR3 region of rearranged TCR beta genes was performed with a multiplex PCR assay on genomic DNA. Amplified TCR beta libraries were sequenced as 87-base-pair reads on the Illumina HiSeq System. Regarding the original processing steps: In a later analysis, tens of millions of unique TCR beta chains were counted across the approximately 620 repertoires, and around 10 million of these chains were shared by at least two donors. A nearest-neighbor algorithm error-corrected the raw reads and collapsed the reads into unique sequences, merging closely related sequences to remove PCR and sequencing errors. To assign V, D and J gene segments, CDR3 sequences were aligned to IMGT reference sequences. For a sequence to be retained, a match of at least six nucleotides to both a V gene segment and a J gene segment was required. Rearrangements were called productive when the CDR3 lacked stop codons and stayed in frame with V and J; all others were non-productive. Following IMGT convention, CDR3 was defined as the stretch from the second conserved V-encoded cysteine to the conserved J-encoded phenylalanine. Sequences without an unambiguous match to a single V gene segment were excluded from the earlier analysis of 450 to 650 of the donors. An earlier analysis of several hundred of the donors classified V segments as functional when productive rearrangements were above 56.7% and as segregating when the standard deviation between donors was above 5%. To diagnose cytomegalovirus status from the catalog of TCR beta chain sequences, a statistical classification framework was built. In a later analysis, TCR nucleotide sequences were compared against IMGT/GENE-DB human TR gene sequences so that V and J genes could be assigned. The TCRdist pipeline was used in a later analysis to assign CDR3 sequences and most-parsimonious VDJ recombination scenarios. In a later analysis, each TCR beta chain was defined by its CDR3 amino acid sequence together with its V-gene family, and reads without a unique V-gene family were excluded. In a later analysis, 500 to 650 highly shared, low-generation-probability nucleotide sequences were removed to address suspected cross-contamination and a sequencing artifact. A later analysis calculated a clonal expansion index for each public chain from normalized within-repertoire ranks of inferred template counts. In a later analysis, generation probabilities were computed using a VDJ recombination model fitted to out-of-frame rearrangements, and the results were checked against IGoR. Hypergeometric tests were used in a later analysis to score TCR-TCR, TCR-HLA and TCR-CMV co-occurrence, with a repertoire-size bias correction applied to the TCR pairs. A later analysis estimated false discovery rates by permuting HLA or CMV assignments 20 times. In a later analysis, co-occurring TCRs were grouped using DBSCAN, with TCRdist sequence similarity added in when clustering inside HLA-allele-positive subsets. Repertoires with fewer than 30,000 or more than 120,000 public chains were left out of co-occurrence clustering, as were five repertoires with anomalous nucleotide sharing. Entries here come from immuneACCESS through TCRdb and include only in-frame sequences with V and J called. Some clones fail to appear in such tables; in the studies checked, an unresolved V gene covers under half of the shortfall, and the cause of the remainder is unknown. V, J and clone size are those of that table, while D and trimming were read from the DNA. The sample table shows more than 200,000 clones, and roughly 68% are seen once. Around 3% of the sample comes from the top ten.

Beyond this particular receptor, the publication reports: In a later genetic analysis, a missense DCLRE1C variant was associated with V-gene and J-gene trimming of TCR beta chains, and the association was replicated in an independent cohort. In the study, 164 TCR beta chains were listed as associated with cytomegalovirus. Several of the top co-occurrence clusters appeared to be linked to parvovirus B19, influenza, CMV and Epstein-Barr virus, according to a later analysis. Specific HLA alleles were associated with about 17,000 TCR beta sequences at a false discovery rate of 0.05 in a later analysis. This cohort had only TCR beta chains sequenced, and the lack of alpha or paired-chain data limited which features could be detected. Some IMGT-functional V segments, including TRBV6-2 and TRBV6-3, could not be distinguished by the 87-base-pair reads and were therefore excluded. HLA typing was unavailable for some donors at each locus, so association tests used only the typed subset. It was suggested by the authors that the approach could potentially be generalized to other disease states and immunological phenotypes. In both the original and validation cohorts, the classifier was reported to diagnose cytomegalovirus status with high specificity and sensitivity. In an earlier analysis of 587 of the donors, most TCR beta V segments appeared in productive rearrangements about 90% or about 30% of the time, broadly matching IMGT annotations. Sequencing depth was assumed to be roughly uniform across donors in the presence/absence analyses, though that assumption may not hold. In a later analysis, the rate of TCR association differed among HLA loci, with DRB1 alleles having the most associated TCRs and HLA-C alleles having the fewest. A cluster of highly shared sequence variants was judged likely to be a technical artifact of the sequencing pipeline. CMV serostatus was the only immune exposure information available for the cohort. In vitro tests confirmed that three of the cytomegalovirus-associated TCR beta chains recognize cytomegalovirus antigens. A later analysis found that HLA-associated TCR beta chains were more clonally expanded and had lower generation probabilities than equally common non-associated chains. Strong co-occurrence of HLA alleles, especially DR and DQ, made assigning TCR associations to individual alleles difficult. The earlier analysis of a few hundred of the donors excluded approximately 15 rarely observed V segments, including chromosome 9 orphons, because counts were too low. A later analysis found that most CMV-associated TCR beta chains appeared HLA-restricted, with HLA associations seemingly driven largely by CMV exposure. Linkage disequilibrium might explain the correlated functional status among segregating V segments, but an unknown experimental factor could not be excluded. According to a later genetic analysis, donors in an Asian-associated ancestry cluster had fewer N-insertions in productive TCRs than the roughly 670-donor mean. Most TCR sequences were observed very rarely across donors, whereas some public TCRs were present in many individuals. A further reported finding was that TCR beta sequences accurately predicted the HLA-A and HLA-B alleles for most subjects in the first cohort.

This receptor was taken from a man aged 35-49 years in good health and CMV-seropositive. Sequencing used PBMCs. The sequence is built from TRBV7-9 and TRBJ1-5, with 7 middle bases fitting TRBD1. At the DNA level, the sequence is TGTTCCAGCAGCCCTGGGGGGACAGTCAATCAGCCCCAGCATTTT. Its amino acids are CSSSPGGTVNQPQHF.